This entry lists 11 T cell receptor beta chains sequenced from one sample in a study of blood T cell repertoires in COVID-19. Assay used: immunoSEQ multiplex PCR; TCRdb lists only in-frame clones, some missing. The data hold about 200,000 clones, with around 80% observed a single time. Sequences were obtained from peripheral blood. These receptors were collected from a woman in her forties or fifties with acute or convalescent COVID-19.

The V and J genes are TRBV5-1 and TRBJ2-7, with D possibly TRBD2 on 5 matching bases. Germline values: CDR1 SGHRS, CDR2 YFSETQ. Trimming took 1 base from V and 0 from J, leaving 14 bases between them. CDR3 length: 16 residues. This CDR3 is CASSLRSGPASYEQYF. The DNA for the CDR3 is TGCGCCAGCAGCTTGAGGAGCGGCCCGGCCTCCTACGAGCAGTACTTC.

The chain joins TRBV27 to TRBJ2-7; 13 bases align to TRBD2. With V trimmed by 7 bases and J by 3 bases, 3 bases remained unmatched. Germline CDR1 and CDR2: MNHEY and SMNVEV (reference sequence). This CDR3 is built from 14 residues. This chain's CDR3 is CASKGLAGLYEQYF. The CDR3, as DNA: TGTGCCAGCAAGGGACTAGCGGGACTCTACGAGCAGTACTTC.

The genes are TRBV3-1 (or the pseudogene TRBV3-2) and TRBJ1-5; 7 bases agree with TRBD1. The J segment lost 0 bases and the V segment lost 1 base, leaving 15 bases of the junction unmatched. The CDR3 is made up of 20 amino acids. Germline loops: CDR1 LGHDT, CDR2 YNNKEL (reference sequence). Here the CDR3 DNA reads TGTGCCAGCAGCCAAGGGCCCAAGCAGGGGGGCTCCTATAGCAATCAGCCCCAGCATTTT. Translating it yields CASSQGPKQGGSYSNQPQHF.

The V call is TRBV24-1, the J call TRBJ2-1; the match to TRBD2 covers 11 bases. This CDR3 is 18 amino acids long. The trim removed 3 bases at V and 4 bases at J, leaving 10 bases unmatched. The V gene's germline CDR1 is KGHDR and CDR2 SFDVKD. The CDR3 DNA reads as TGTGCCACCAGTGATCTTGAAGGTAGCGGGGGGGGATACAATGAGCAGTTCTTC. Residues: CATSDLEGSGGGYNEQFF.

The gene calls are TRBV5-1 and TRBJ1-6; 8 nucleotides line up with TRBD1. V lost 4 bases to trimming and J lost 9 bases; unmatched junction nucleotides: 6. Germline V gene lookup returns CDR1 SGHRS and CDR2 YFSETQ. CDR3 size: 14 residues. CDR3 loop: CASSPDRAVSPLHF. In DNA, the CDR3 is TGCGCCAGCAGCCCGGACAGGGCGGTTTCACCCCTCCACTTT. Complete variable domain (other parts from reference TRBV5-1 and TRBJ1-6): KAGVTQTPRYLIKTRGQQVTLSCSPISGHRSVSWYQQTPGQGLQFLFEYFSETQRNKGNFPGRFSGRQFSNSRSEMNVSTLELGDSALYLCASSPDRAVSPLHFGNGTRLTVT.

This clone was picked up many times. The chain is built from TRBV10-1 and TRBJ2-7; 12 positions match TRBD2. The V gene's germline CDR1 is WNHNN and CDR2 SYGVQD (reference sequence). Losses at the gene ends were 4 bases for V and 4 bases for J; bases not matched to a gene: 5. The CDR3 length is 15 residues. CDR3 DNA sequence: TGCGCCAGCAGTGCCGGACTAGCGGGACTGTACGAGCAGTACTTC. It is translated as CASSAGLAGLYEQYF.

This clone was counted between two and nine times. The chain couples TRBV3-1 (or the pseudogene TRBV3-2) to TRBJ2-1, with TRBD2 matching over 11 bases. J gave up 5 bases and V 4 bases, and 4 bases lay outside the gene matches. The CDR3 has 15 residues. Per the germline V gene, CDR1 is LGHDT and CDR2 is YNNKEL (reference sequence). The CDR3 DNA sequence: TGTGCCAGCAGCCCACTAGCGGGAGTGGACAATGAGCAGTTCTTC. Translation: CASSPLAGVDNEQFF.

V usage is TRBV6-5 and J usage is TRBJ2-1; D may be TRBD2 (6 bases). Germline CDR1 reads MNHEY; CDR2 reads SVGAGI. Trimming removed 6 bases at V and 6 bases at J, with 15 bases between. This CDR3 spans 14 amino acids. Here the CDR3 DNA reads TGTGCCAGCAGGGGTCGGGAGTGGGTCAATGAGCAGTTCTTC. It encodes CASRGREWVNEQFF.

The rearrangement uses TRBV11-2 and TRBJ2-6; possible D gene TRBD2, 5 bases. Trimming pared 5 bases from V and 2 bases from J, leaving 10 bases between. This CDR3 region has 15 residues. The germline CDR1 and CDR2 sequences are SGHAT and FQNNGV. The CDR3 nucleotides read TGTGCCAGCAGCCAAGGGAGTGCTGGGGCCAACGTCCTGACTTTC. Protein product: CASSQGSAGANVLTF.

V gene TRBV7-9 combines with J gene TRBJ2-7; D ambiguous. In germline, CDR1 is SEHNR, CDR2 FQNEAQ (reference sequence). The CDR3 is made up of 13 amino acids. Trimming removed 5 bases from V and 1 base from J, with 9 bases in between. Here the CDR3 DNA reads TGTGCCAGCAGCCCCGTCCTTTCCTACGAGCAGTACTTC. Residues: CASSPVLSYEQYF.

The chain joins TRBV6-5 to TRBJ2-5, with D possibly matching TRBD2 (6 bases). Trimming cost V 3 bases and J 4 bases, with 12 bases left between them. CDR3 length: 14 residues. CDR1 is MNHEY and CDR2 is SVGAGI in the germline V gene. The CDR3 protein is CASSYFGGGETQYF. The CDR3 DNA reads TGTGCCAGCAGTTATTTTGGGGGAGGAGAGACCCAGTACTTC.